The clone carrying this TCR beta chain was seen many times. As yet, its antigen is unknown. The sample originates from a study of identical twins. TCRdb reanalysed the 5' RACE reads using MiXCR and keeps one entry per CDR3 protein. The repertoire includes about 240,000 distinct CDR3 sequences, over 9.5% of them detected once, and 9% to 10% sits in the top ten. The CDR3 is 15 amino acids. Germline CDR1 reads SEHNR; CDR2 reads FQNEAQ (reference sequence). The V and J ends lost 3 bases and 2 bases respectively, with 12 bases between them. Study-wide points: Out-of-frame beta sequences exhibited a weaker degree of excess twin sharing. One should note that invariant MAIT and iNKT cells could partly confound zero-insertion analyses. Out-of-frame alpha sequences shared by twins were enriched for low generation probability. A cross-sectional statistical analysis, not follow-up of the same donors, supported the conclusions.

What was sequenced was memory T cells sorted from blood. This TCR derives from a middle-aged man in good health. The rearrangement links TRBV7-9 to TRBJ2-3; TRBD2 is a possible D gene (6 bases). In DNA, the CDR3 is TGTGCCAGCAGCTTGGGTGGAGGGGTCACAGATACGCAGTATTTT. This encodes CASSLGGGVTDTQYF.